The 29 T cell receptor beta chains below come from one sample, sequenced in a study of early T cells in non-severe SARS-CoV-2 infection. TCRdb used MiXCR to reprocess the 5' RACE reads, holding one entry per CDR3 protein. Of about 45,000 distinct CDR3 sequences in the sample, roughly 10% were seen once. The sequenced material came from whole blood. The receptors were sampled from an adult who was a healthcare worker with PCR-confirmed SARS-CoV-2 infection or an uninfected control (not recorded which).

The chain is built from TRBV6-5 and TRBJ2-6, with D perhaps matching TRBD2 (6 bases). From germline, CDR1 is MNHEY and CDR2 SVGAGI. The CDR3 extends over 18 amino acids. Trimming removed 2 bases from V and 0 bases from J, with 14 bases in between. CDR3 loop: CASSYDGYGGSGANVLTF. CDR3 DNA: TGTGCCAGCAGTTACGACGGTTACGGGGGCTCTGGGGCCAACGTCCTGACTTTC.

This clonotype was observed at least ten times. The rearrangement links TRBV5-4 to TRBJ1-3; TRBD1 is a possible D gene (5 bases). V was clipped by 0 bases and J by 0 bases, with 16 bases between them. CDR3 length: 18 amino acids. Germline CDR1 and CDR2: SGHNT and YYREEE (reference sequence). CDR3 sequence (DNA): TGTGCCAGCAGCTTGGGCGGGTATGCAGGGTCCTCTGGAAACACCATATATTTT. It specifies CASSLGGYAGSSGNTIYF.

This clonotype was recorded at least ten times. The genes are TRBV12-3 or TRBV12-4 and TRBJ2-3; D unresolved. The CDR3 consists of 13 residues. The germline V and J ends were trimmed by 1 base and 5 bases, with 7 bases remaining between them. CDR3 DNA: TGTGCCAGCAGTTTAGGGTCTGAAGATACGCAGTATTTT. Protein sequence: CASSLGSEDTQYF.

The V gene is TRBV7-9, the J gene TRBJ1-1; maybe TRBD1 (6 bases). The CDR3 spans 12 residues. Germline assignment: CDR1 SEHNR and CDR2 FQNEAQ (reference sequence). Trimming took 3 bases from V and 10 from J, leaving 12 bases between them. CDR3 region: CASSFDRFGAFF. The CDR3 DNA follows: TGTGCCAGCAGCTTCGACAGGTTTGGAGCTTTCTTT. Variable domain in full (rest from reference TRBV7-9 and TRBJ1-1): DTGVSQNPRHKITKRGQNVTFRCDPISEHNRLYWYRQTLGQGPEFLTYFQNEAQLEKSRLLSDRFSAERPKGSFSTLEIQRTEQGDSAMYLCASSFDRFGAFFGQGTRLTVV.

There are a few counts of this clonotype. A much larger clone sits a single nucleotide away, making a read error possible. The gene calls are TRBV3-1 and TRBJ2-4; D perhaps matches TRBD2 (6 bases). Germline values: CDR1 LGHDT, CDR2 YNNKEL (reference sequence). The length of the CDR3 is 15 residues. The CDR3 protein is CGSSQRGIGVNIQYF. CDR3 nucleotides: TGTGGCAGCAGCCAACGCGGGATCGGGGTAAACATTCAGTACTTC.

This clonotype was seen a handful of times. The chain couples TRBV18 to TRBJ1-4, with D tentatively TRBD1 (5 bases). Germline lookup yields CDR1 KGHSH and CDR2 LQKENI. V dropped 3 bases and J dropped 5 bases, with 10 bases sitting between them. The CDR3 runs 14 residues. CDR3 region: CASSPGAANEKLFF. The CDR3 nucleotides read TGTGCCAGCTCACCCGGGGCGGCGAATGAAAAACTGTTTTTT. Combining the CDR3 with reference TRBV18 and TRBJ1-4 gives the whole variable domain NAGVMQNPRHLVRRRGQEARLRCSPMKGHSHVYWYRQLPEEGLKFMVYLQKENIIDESGMPKERFSAEFPKEGPSILRIQQVVRGDSAAYFCASSPGAANEKLFFGSGTQLSVL.

The chain employs TRBV28 and TRBJ2-1; 7 nucleotides match TRBD2. The germline CDR1 and CDR2 sequences are MDHEN and SYDVKM. The CDR3 has 17 amino acids. Trimming at V came to 3 bases and at J to 7 bases, leaving 15 bases not matched to a gene. As DNA, the CDR3 is TGTGCCAGCAGTTTTGGGACCGGGGGGAGGGAGGATAATGAGCAGTTCTTC. It codes for CASSFGTGGREDNEQFF.

The chain employs TRBV28 and TRBJ2-7; TRBD2 is a possible D gene (5 bases). Trimming cost V 6 bases and J 6 bases, with 9 bases left between them. CDR1 and CDR2 (germline): MDHEN, SYDVKM. The CDR3 runs to 11 residues. CDR3 nucleotides: TGTGCCAGCAGGCGGGTGAGCGAGCAGTACTTC. Its protein is CASRRVSEQYF.

This clonotype was picked up a small number of times. This chain links TRBV7-2 with TRBJ1-6; D perhaps matches TRBD1 (6 bases). The V end was cut by 5 bases, the J end by 13 bases, with 15 bases between. The V gene's germline CDR1 is SGHTA and CDR2 FQGNSA. The CDR3 loop spans 13 amino acids. The CDR3 loop reads CASSERGLRPLHF. CDR3 nucleotides: TGTGCCAGCAGCGAGAGGGGGTTGCGTCCCCTCCACTTT.

This chain links TRBV5-1 with TRBJ2-1; 7 bases line up with TRBD2. V was pared by 4 bases and J by 0 bases, with 10 bases of the junction left unmatched. The CDR3 is 17 residues long. Germline V gene data show CDR1 as SGHRS and CDR2 as YFSETQ. In nucleotides, the CDR3 is TGCGCCAGCAGCCCCGGGACTACTACCCGCTCCTACAATGAGCAGTTCTTC. Translating it yields CASSPGTTTRSYNEQFF.

Within the sample, this clonotype is medium-sized. At one of its ends the junction is not consistent with the germline gene, which may arise from a read error. The chain is built from TRBV5-1 and TRBJ2-5; 9 positions match TRBD1. CDR1 and CDR2 from the germline V gene are SGHRS and YFSETQ. CDR3 length: 14 residues. The DNA of the CDR3 is TGTGCCAGCAGCCCGGGACAGGGAGGCGAGACCCAGTACTTC. It translates to CASSPGQGGETQYF.

There are many counts of this clonotype. CDR3 DNA sequence: TGCGCCAGCAGCCTAGCGGGAGGGCCCACAGATACGCAGTATTTT. It yields the protein CASSLAGGPTDTQYF. V and J are TRBV4-1 and TRBJ2-3; 11 nucleotides align to TRBD2. The germline V gene encodes CDR1 MGHRA and CDR2 YSYEKL. The CDR3 has 15 residues. Germline trimming cut 4 bases from V and 2 bases from J; bases unmatched to any gene: 2.

This clonotype was seen ten or more times. V is TRBV6-2 or TRBV6-3 and J is TRBJ1-2; unclear D gene. V lost 0 bases and J 0 bases, leaving 5 bases between the germline ends. Germline V lookup: CDR1 MNHEY, CDR2 SVGEGT. The CDR3 runs 14 residues. CDR3: CASSYSGSNYGYTF. The CDR3 nucleotides are TGTGCCAGCAGTTACTCCGGATCTAACTATGGCTACACCTTC.

There are a few counts of this clonotype. The J gene is TRBJ2-7, the V gene TRBV28; D call uncertain. Germline CDR1 MDHEN, CDR2 SYDVKM. This CDR3 comprises 12 residues. V was clipped by 10 bases and J by 0 bases, with 10 bases between them. CDR3 in amino acids: CATHPGSYEQYF. DNA for the CDR3: TGTGCCACCCACCCCGGCTCCTACGAGCAGTACTTC. The complete variable domain, with remaining parts taken from reference TRBV28 and TRBJ2-7, reads DVKVTQSSRYLVKRTGEKVFLECVQDMDHENMFWYRQDPGLGLRLIYFSYDVKMKEKGDIPEGYSVSREKKERFSLILESASTNQTSMYLCATHPGSYEQYFGPGTRLTVT.

In its sample, this clonotype was seen many times. The V call is TRBV5-4, the J call TRBJ2-4, with TRBD2 matching 11 bases. The V gene's germline CDR1 is SGHNT and CDR2 YYREEE (reference sequence). CDR3 length: 14 residues. The ends lost 4 bases at V and 5 bases at J; junction bases unmatched: 2. In DNA form, the CDR3 reads TGTGCCAGCAGCCCGGGACTAGCGGAAAACATTCAGTACTTC. As protein: CASSPGLAENIQYF.

There are a few counts of this clonotype. This chain uses TRBV28 with TRBJ2-5, with 12 bases fitting TRBD1. Per the germline V gene, CDR1 is MDHEN and CDR2 is SYDVKM. J lost 1 base, V lost 5 bases, and 2 bases had no gene match. This CDR3 is 15 amino acids long. In DNA form, the CDR3 reads TGTGCCAGCAGTCCGGGACAGGGGGCCCAAGAGACCCAGTACTTC. It specifies CASSPGQGAQETQYF.

This clonotype is deemed medium-sized. V is TRBV7-2 and J is TRBJ2-1; TRBD2 matches at 9 bases. The CDR3 runs to 16 residues. Germline lookup yields CDR1 SGHTA and CDR2 FQGNSA. The junction had 7 bases not matched to a gene; V was cut back by 5 bases and J by 2 bases. The CDR3 reads CASSTPSGAAYNEQFF. In DNA form, the CDR3 reads TGTGCCAGCAGCACCCCTAGCGGGGCAGCCTACAATGAGCAGTTCTTC.

This clonotype has ten or more counts. V and J are TRBV7-6 and TRBJ1-1; the match to TRBD1 covers 7 bases. Unmatched junction bases numbered 6, after V lost 5 bases and J lost 3 bases. The CDR3 extends over 14 amino acids. Germline V gene lookup returns CDR1 SGHVS and CDR2 FNYEAQ. The CDR3 DNA is TGTGCCAGCAGCATGACAGGGACCCACACTGAAGCTTTCTTT. Residues: CASSMTGTHTEAFF. Full variable domain (outside the CDR3, taken from reference TRBV7-6 and TRBJ1-1): GAGVSQSPRYKVTKRGQDVALRCDPISGHVSLYWYRQALGQGPEFLTYFNYEAQQDKSGLPNDRFSAERPEGSISTLTIQRTEQRDSAMYRCASSMTGTHTEAFFGQGTRLTVV.

This clonotype was picked up a small number of times. The J gene is TRBJ2-1, the V gene TRBV4-1, with 12 bases identical to TRBD2. The CDR3 contains 19 residues. Germline CDR1 MGHRA, CDR2 YSYEKL. Germline trimming cut 4 bases from V and 0 bases from J; bases unmatched to any gene: 10. DNA for the CDR3: TGCGCCAGCAGCCCGACAACTAGCGGGAGGCGCCTCTCCTACAATGAGCAGTTCTTC. Translation gives CASSPTTSGRRLSYNEQFF.

At least ten counts were recorded for this clonotype. This chain links TRBV7-2 with TRBJ2-7; 7 bases map to TRBD2. CDR3 length: 20 amino acids. The germline gives CDR1 SGHTA, CDR2 FQGNSA. V trimming: 0 bases; J trimming: 4 bases; junction bases outside the gene matches: 21. In nucleotides, the CDR3 is TGTGCCAGCAGCTTAGCTCTGTTAGCGACGGGGGGTAAGAAAGGGTACGAGCAGTACTTC. This encodes CASSLALLATGGKKGYEQYF.

Many counts were recorded for this clonotype. The chain uses TRBV7-2 and TRBJ2-3, with 8 bases matching TRBD1. The trim removed 4 bases at V and 4 bases at J, leaving 10 bases unmatched. Germline CDR1 and CDR2: SGHTA and FQGNSA. CDR3 length equals 16 residues. The CDR3 region is CASSSSRTGRADTQYF. The CDR3 DNA is TGTGCCAGCAGCTCTTCCAGGACAGGGAGAGCAGATACGCAGTATTTT.

In its sample, this clonotype was seen a few times. The chain couples TRBV29-1 to TRBJ2-6; D not certain. The V end was cut by 0 bases, the J end by 1 base, with 13 bases between. The CDR3 is 17 amino acids. Germline CDR1 is SQVTM and CDR2 is ANQGSEA. In nucleotides, the CDR3 is TGCAGCGTTGAAGACGCACTTCAGGTTTCTGGGGCCAACGTCCTGACTTTC. Translating it yields CSVEDALQVSGANVLTF.

Comment on this clonotype: With a much larger clone just one base away, this may be a read error. The V and J genes are TRBV24-1 and TRBJ2-1; 9 bases fit TRBD2. V lost 4 bases to trimming and J lost 5 bases; unmatched junction nucleotides: 5. CDR3 length: 15 amino acids. The germline CDR1 and CDR2 sequences are KGHDR and SFDVKD. CDR3: CATSESGRTNNEQFF. In DNA, the CDR3 is TGTGCCACCAGTGAGAGCGGGAGGACAAACAATGAGCAGTTCTTC.

The sample holds many counts of this clonotype. The chain employs TRBV7-2 and TRBJ1-1; D might be TRBD1 (6 bases). V shed 3 bases and J shed 1 base, with 18 bases lying between them. Per germline, CDR1 SGHTA and CDR2 FQGNSA. CDR3 size: 17 residues. CDR3 DNA sequence: TGTGCCAGCAGCTTGCTAAACCCCGGGACACCGAACACTGAAGCTTTCTTT. Protein sequence: CASSLLNPGTPNTEAFF.

In its sample, this clonotype was seen many times. This sequence joins TRBV28 and TRBJ2-3, with a tentative D call TRBD2 (6 bases). With 1 base removed from V and 5 bases from J, the gap between germline ends came to 13 bases. Germline V gene lookup returns CDR1 MDHEN and CDR2 SYDVKM. There are 15 residues in the CDR3. CDR3 sequence: CASSLFTGVVDTQYF. The CDR3 bases are TGTGCCAGCAGTTTATTTACGGGAGTGGTAGATACGCAGTATTTT.

The V gene is TRBV28, the J gene TRBJ2-1; perhaps TRBD2 as D (5 bases). V was cut by 7 bases and J by 9 bases, with 16 bases left in between. CDR1 is MDHEN and CDR2 is SYDVKM in the germline V gene. CDR3 length: 13 residues. CDR3 in amino acids: CASTQTRISEQFF. The CDR3 DNA follows: TGTGCCAGCACCCAAACTAGAATTAGTGAGCAGTTCTTC. Supplemented by reference TRBV28 and TRBJ2-1, the full variable domain reads DVKVTQSSRYLVKRTGEKVFLECVQDMDHENMFWYRQDPGLGLRLIYFSYDVKMKEKGDIPEGYSVSREKKERFSLILESASTNQTSMYLCASTQTRISEQFFGPGTRLTVL.

This clonotype was seen only a few times. Here the CDR3 DNA reads TGTGCCAGCAGTGGGACCATCGCTAGCGGGAGAAACTATGAGCAGTTCTTC. Protein sequence: CASSGTIASGRNYEQFF. The chain employs TRBV7-9 and TRBJ2-1; TRBD2 matches 10 bases. V gave up 6 bases and J gave up 8 bases; unmatched junction bases: 16. Germline V lookup: CDR1 SEHNR, CDR2 FQNEAQ (reference sequence). This CDR3 has 17 residues.

This clonotype was found many times. The chain recombines TRBV28 with TRBJ2-1, with 9 bases fitting TRBD2. Per germline, CDR1 MDHEN and CDR2 SYDVKM. The CDR3 is 17 residues long. Trimming cost V 4 bases and J 10 bases; bases outside gene matches: 17. CDR3 nucleotides: TGTGCCAGCAGTTACCAACGCGGGAGGGCCGCCATATTCGAGCAGTTCTTC. Translation: CASSYQRGRAAIFEQFF.

This clonotype has a count of ten or more. This chain uses TRBV3-1 with TRBJ2-5, with TRBD1 identical over 10 bases. Losses at the gene ends were 0 bases for V and 5 bases for J; bases not matched to a gene: 9. The CDR3 has 17 amino acids. Germline assignment: CDR1 LGHDT and CDR2 YNNKEL (reference sequence). The CDR3 region has the DNA TGTGCCAGCAGCCAAGACGACGTGACAGGGGGCAGGGAGACCCAGTACTTC. Translating it yields CASSQDDVTGGRETQYF.